The clone carrying this TCR beta chain was counted once. The CDR3 extends over 16 amino acids. Trimming pared 2 bases from V and 3 bases from J, leaving 16 bases between. Germline V CDR1 and CDR2: SGHNT, YYREEE (reference sequence). Some clones are missing from TCRdb's copy, which holds only in-frame ones; the method was immunoSEQ multiplex PCR. The top ten hold 2.5% to 4% of the sample, which has some 110,000 clones, roughly nine tenths seen once. The data are from a study of T cell responses to AZD1222 COVID-19 vaccine. This TCR came from an adult who received the MenACWY meningococcal vaccine as a control. V usage is TRBV5-4 and J usage is TRBJ2-3, with D possibly being TRBD2 (5 bases). The material was peripheral blood, obtained 28 days after the second dose of the MenACWY control vaccine. The CDR3 reads CASSFPLRTGTDTQYF. For the CDR3, the DNA is TGTGCCAGCAGCTTTCCCCTACGGACTGGGACAGATACGCAGTATTTT.